Below, 29 T cell receptor beta chains from the same sample are listed, as sequenced in a study of blood T cells in healthy people across ages. Together with a sample-barcoded 5' primer, a J-beta primer mix was included in a second PCR lasting about 7 to 11 cycles. TCRdb redid the calling of the 5' RACE reads with MiXCR, one entry per CDR3 protein. The sample lists 800,000 to 1,000,000 distinct CDR3 sequences, around 48% seen once, with around an eighth in the top ten. Source material: blood. The source of these receptors is a young man in good health.

This CDR3 reads CASSPAGEASEAFF. In DNA form, the CDR3 reads TGTGCCAGCTCACCTGCAGGGGAGGCCTCTGAAGCTTTCTTT. V gene TRBV18 combines with J gene TRBJ1-1, with a weak D call TRBD1 (6 bases). CDR1 KGHSH and CDR2 LQKENI come from the germline V gene. The length of the CDR3 is 14 residues. Deletions cut 3 bases from V and 6 bases from J, with 14 bases between.

The J gene is TRBJ2-7, the V gene TRBV18; 8 positions match TRBD2. The germline V gene encodes CDR1 KGHSH and CDR2 LQKENI. The CDR3 has 16 amino acids. The trim removed 6 bases at V and 2 bases at J, leaving 12 bases unmatched. The CDR3 DNA is TGTGCCAGCTCTCCCTCCACTGCGACTAGCGCCTACGAGCAGTACTTC. Its protein product is CASSPSTATSAYEQYF. Based on the CDR3 plus reference TRBV18 and TRBJ2-7, the full variable domain is NAGVMQNPRHLVRRRGQEARLRCSPMKGHSHVYWYRQLPEEGLKFMVYLQKENIIDESGMPKERFSAEFPKEGPSILRIQQVVRGDSAAYFCASSPSTATSAYEQYFGPGTRLTVT.

The chain carries TRBV29-1 and TRBJ1-1; D remains ambiguous. The V gene lost 2 bases and the J gene lost 0 bases, with 7 bases spanning the gap. The CDR3 consists of 13 residues. The germline CDR1 and CDR2 sequences are SQVTM and ANQGSEA. The CDR3 reads CSVERDMNTEAFF. CDR3 sequence (DNA): TGCAGCGTTGAAAGAGACATGAACACTGAAGCTTTCTTT.

The rearrangement links TRBV4-3 to TRBJ2-1; 9 bases match TRBD2. The CDR3 sequence is 17 residues long. Looked up from germline, CDR1 is LGHNA and CDR2 is YSLEER. Trimming took 0 bases from V and 5 from J; bases not matched to a gene: 8. The CDR3 DNA reads TGCGCCAGCAGCCAAGATGGGGCTAGCGGGGCGAACAATGAGCAGTTCTTC. This codes for CASSQDGASGANNEQFF.

The chain combines TRBV6-5 with TRBJ2-7, with D possibly TRBD1 on 7 matching bases. With 6 bases removed from V and 1 base from J, the gap between germline ends came to 16 bases. The germline V gene has CDR1 MNHEY and CDR2 SVGAGI. The CDR3 extends over 15 amino acids. The CDR3 coding sequence is TGTGCCAGCAGACGCGGGACAGCCAGTTCCTACGAGCAGTACTTC. Its translation is CASRRGTASSYEQYF.

This clonotype showed up just once. V gene TRBV28 combines with J gene TRBJ2-1; unclear D gene. The CDR3 runs 14 residues. Per germline, CDR1 MDHEN and CDR2 SYDVKM. V gave up 10 bases and J gave up 0 bases, with 13 bases separating them. CDR3 residues: CATDPHSSYNEQFF. The CDR3 region has the DNA TGTGCCACCGACCCGCATAGCTCCTACAATGAGCAGTTCTTC. Variable domain in full (rest from reference TRBV28 and TRBJ2-1): DVKVTQSSRYLVKRTGEKVFLECVQDMDHENMFWYRQDPGLGLRLIYFSYDVKMKEKGDIPEGYSVSREKKERFSLILESASTNQTSMYLCATDPHSSYNEQFFGPGTRLTVL.

V usage is TRBV7-2 and J usage is TRBJ2-3; the match to TRBD2 covers 12 bases. The CDR3 contains 16 residues. J was trimmed by 5 bases and V by 6 bases; bases with no gene match: 9. Per the germline V gene, CDR1 is SGHTA and CDR2 is FQGNSA. CDR3 sequence (DNA): TGTGCCAGCAGTCCATCCCCTAGCGGGGGGGGAGATACGCAGTATTTT. Protein: CASSPSPSGGGDTQYF.

This clonotype was observed a few times. The chain joins TRBV11-2 to TRBJ1-2, with a possible D match to TRBD1 (5 bases). V lost 5 bases, J lost 4 bases, and 11 bases lay in between. The germline gives CDR1 SGHAT, CDR2 FQNNGV. This CDR3 region has 13 residues. CDR3 residues: CASSPQGAYGYTF. CDR3 sequence (DNA): TGTGCCAGCAGCCCCCAGGGCGCCTATGGCTACACCTTC.

This chain uses TRBV10-3 with TRBJ2-1; 9 bases are a match to TRBD2. The J call may be faulty, since TRBJ2-7 better matches the DNA end. The germline gives CDR1 ENHRY, CDR2 SYGVKD. This CDR3 contains 15 residues. The CDR3: CAIGTSKSSYNEQYF. The CDR3 coding sequence is TGTGCCATCGGGACTAGCAAGAGCTCCTACAATGAGCAGTACTTC.

This clonotype was observed once. The V and J genes are TRBV20-1 and TRBJ2-4; D call uncertain. Trimming cost V 0 bases and J 7 bases, with 13 bases left between them. Germline loops: CDR1 DFQATT, CDR2 SNEGSKA (reference sequence). CDR3 size: 14 residues. The CDR3, as DNA: TGCAGTGCTAGAGATCAGGAGACATCGAACATTCAGTACTTC. Protein product: CSARDQETSNIQYF.

J is TRBJ2-3 and V is TRBV4-1; perhaps TRBD2 as D (6 bases). CDR1 and CDR2 from the germline V gene are MGHRA and YSYEKL. The CDR3 is 17 residues long. Trimming took 0 bases from V and 4 from J, leaving 17 bases between them. The CDR3 region is CASSQDVPGESSDTQYF. CDR3 coding DNA: TGCGCCAGCAGCCAAGACGTGCCGGGGGAGTCCTCAGATACGCAGTATTTT.

With regard to this clonotype: Mismatch with germline at one junction end may stem from a read error. The chain recombines TRBV7-7 with TRBJ2-5; D call uncertain. The CDR3 covers 15 residues. Germline CDR1 is SSHAT and CDR2 is FNYEAQ (reference sequence). The CDR3, as DNA: TGTGCTAGCAGCCCCTCGACAAGCCACCAAGAGACCCGGTACTTC. Protein product: CASSPSTSHQETRYF.

The chain employs TRBV12-3 or TRBV12-4 and TRBJ2-7, with 10 bases that match TRBD1. Matching the DNA end better, TRBJ2-5 makes the J call doubtful. The CDR3 has 13 amino acids. CDR3 coding DNA: TGTGCCAGCAGAGGACAGGGGGAAAAGACCCAGTACTTC. Translation: CASRGQGEKTQYF.

V gene TRBV20-1 combines with J gene TRBJ2-7, with a possible D match to TRBD2 (5 bases). In germline, CDR1 is DFQATT, CDR2 SNEGSKA (reference sequence). The CDR3 is made up of 15 amino acids. Trimming stripped 6 bases from V and 1 base from J, with 19 bases between. In nucleotides, the CDR3 is TGCAGTGCCAGCCACTCGAGCGGCCTATCCTACGAGCAGTACTTC. This sequence encodes CSASHSSGLSYEQYF.

This clonotype showed up just a few times. The chain joins TRBV3-1 to TRBJ2-1, with D maybe TRBD1 (5 bases). The germline gives CDR1 LGHDT, CDR2 YNNKEL (reference sequence). The V gene lost 1 base and the J gene lost 9 bases, with 16 bases spanning the gap. This CDR3 has 15 amino acids. The chain's CDR3 is CASSQGQTVALEQFF. CDR3 nucleotides: TGTGCCAGCAGCCAAGGGCAGACAGTGGCCCTTGAGCAGTTCTTC.

This clonotype was recorded a few times. V gene TRBV7-2 combines with J gene TRBJ2-3; 15 bases agree with TRBD2. CDR1 and CDR2 (germline): SGHTA, FQGNSA. The V and J ends lost 5 bases and 6 bases, in that order; junction bases with no gene match: 3. The CDR3 is 15 residues long. CDR3 sequence: CASSRGTSGGDTQYF. The CDR3 bases are TGTGCCAGCAGCCGAGGGACTAGCGGGGGGGATACGCAGTATTTT.

Turning to this clonotype: A much larger clone differs from this one at a single base, so this may be a read error. The chain couples TRBV24-1 to TRBJ2-5, with D maybe TRBD1 (5 bases). Germline values: CDR1 KGHDR, CDR2 SFDVKD. This CDR3 contains 14 residues. CDR3 amino acids: CVTSVTGTRETQYF. As DNA, the CDR3 is TGTGTCACCAGTGTAACAGGCACTCGGGAGACCCAGTACTTC.

The CDR3 nucleotides are TGTGCCGTGGGCCAGGTTGGCTACACCTTC. As protein: CAVGQVGYTF. The chain combines TRBV7-2 with TRBJ1-2; D remains unclear. V was clipped by 11 bases and J by 7 bases, with 11 bases between them. Per germline, CDR1 SGHTA and CDR2 FQGNSA. The CDR3 totals 10 residues. The variable domain in full, with the rest retrieved from reference TRBV7-2 and TRBJ1-2, is GAGVSQSPSNKVTEKGKDVELRCDPISGHTALYWYRQSLGQGLEFLIYFQGNSAPDKSGLPSDRFSAERTGGSVSTLTIQRTQQEDSAVYLCAVGQVGYTFGSGTRLTVV.

The rearrangement uses TRBV12-3 or TRBV12-4 and TRBJ1-4; weak D call: TRBD1 (5 bases). The CDR3 covers 14 residues. Deletions cut 6 bases from V and 8 bases from J, with 16 bases between. The CDR3 protein is CASREGLPREKLFF. DNA for the CDR3: TGTGCCAGCAGGGAGGGGCTCCCTAGGGAAAAACTGTTTTTT.

This chain uses TRBV29-1 with TRBJ2-7; maybe TRBD2 (7 bases). Matching the DNA end better, TRBJ2-5 makes the J call doubtful. From germline, CDR1 is SQVTM and CDR2 ANQGSEA. CDR3 size: 12 residues. The CDR3 region is CSGGRGGETQYF. Written as DNA, the CDR3 is TGCAGCGGCGGAAGGGGGGGAGAGACCCAGTACTTC.

V and J are TRBV6-5 and TRBJ2-7, with a possible D match to TRBD1 (5 bases). CDR3 length: 14 amino acids. Germline-derived CDR1 and CDR2 are MNHEY and SVGAGI. V was clipped by 8 bases and J by 0 bases, with 14 bases between them. The CDR3 coding sequence is TGTGCCAGCTGTGGGGCAGCAAGCTCCTACGAGCAGTACTTC. Amino acids: CASCGAASSYEQYF.

The rearrangement joins TRBV21-1 to TRBJ2-5; the listed D gene, TRBD1, was not tested against the DNA. TRBV21-1 corresponds to a pseudogene. There are 14 residues in the CDR3. CDR3 sequence reads: CASSRGAFQETQYF. CDR3 nucleotide sequence: TGTGCCAGCAGCCGGGGGGCTTTCCAAGAGACCCAGTACTTC.

This chain links TRBV4-2 with TRBJ2-5; D call uncertain. The closer fit of TRBJ2-7 to the DNA end suggests the J call may be wrong. CDR3 length equals 13 residues. Germline V gene data show CDR1 as LGHNA and CDR2 as YNFKEQ. The CDR3 DNA sequence: TGTGCCAGCAGCCAAGAATCGAGCATCGAGCAGTACTTC. Its translation is CASSQESSIEQYF.

The genes are TRBV6-2 or TRBV6-3 and TRBJ1-2; 9 bases match TRBD1. Trimming at V came to 5 bases and at J to 4 bases, leaving 11 bases not matched to a gene. This CDR3 has 16 amino acids. The germline CDR1 and CDR2 sequences are MNHEY and SVGEGT. The CDR3 spells CASSDRGQGSRYGYTF. CDR3 nucleotide sequence: TGTGCCAGCAGTGACCGGGGACAGGGATCTCGCTATGGCTACACCTTC.

The chain links TRBV28 to TRBJ2-5; 9 bases are a match to TRBD2. CDR1 and CDR2 (germline): MDHEN, SYDVKM. CDR3 length equals 14 residues. V lost 7 bases, J lost 7 bases, and 10 bases stayed unmatched. The CDR3 DNA sequence: TGTGCCAGCATGGCTAGCGGGGCTGTCTTGACCCAGTACTTC. Translation gives CASMASGAVLTQYF.

V gene TRBV5-1 combines with J gene TRBJ1-1; maybe TRBD1 (6 bases). This CDR3 spans 15 amino acids. Germline V lookup: CDR1 SGHRS, CDR2 YFSETQ. V was clipped by 4 bases and J by 3 bases, with 16 bases between them. CDR3 region: CASSPAQGRDTEAFF. CDR3 sequence (DNA): TGCGCCAGCAGCCCAGCCCAGGGGCGTGACACTGAAGCTTTCTTT.

This clonotype was counted between two and nine times. The DNA of the CDR3 is TGTGCCAGCAGCCCAGAACACGGGAATGGCTACACCTTC. This gives the protein CASSPEHGNGYTF. The J gene is TRBJ1-2, the V gene TRBV7-6, with D unclear. The V end lost 5 bases, the J end lost 6 bases, and 13 bases lay between the germline ends. From germline, CDR1 is SGHVS and CDR2 FNYEAQ. The CDR3 is 13 residues long.

V and J are TRBV7-2 and TRBJ1-2; unclear D gene. The CDR3 covers 14 residues. V shed 4 bases and J shed 7 bases, with 16 bases lying between them. Per germline, CDR1 SGHTA and CDR2 FQGNSA. The CDR3 is CASSSEGTSVGYTF. The CDR3 DNA is TGTGCCAGCAGCTCGGAGGGTACTTCCGTTGGCTACACCTTC.

This chain joins TRBV5-6 and TRBJ1-2, with D tentatively TRBD1 (5 bases). CDR3 length: 15 residues. V lost 5 bases to trimming and J lost 4 bases, with 18 bases between them. Per germline, CDR1 SGHDT and CDR2 YYEEEE. The CDR3 DNA follows: TGTGCCAGCAGACCGACAGATATATCCTCCTATGGCTACACCTTC. The encoded protein is CASRPTDISSYGYTF.